One and the same sample provided the 3 T cell receptor beta chains below, sequenced in a study of cytomegalovirus exposure and HLA in healthy donors. The PCR employed 60 Vbeta primers together with 13 Jbeta primers. TCRdb's table, derived via immunoSEQ multiplex PCR, lists solely in-frame clones and lacks some. This table holds 190,000 or so clones, 75% to 90% found once. The sample taken for sequencing was PBMCs. Source of these receptors: a man aged 45-65 years in good health and CMV-seronegative.

The CDR3 DNA reads as TGTGCCAGTAGTCCTCGCGAGGTGAACACTGAAGCTTTCTTT. Translating gives CASSPREVNTEAFF. V is TRBV19 and J is TRBJ1-1; D not certain. The CDR3 extends over 14 amino acids. Germline loops: CDR1 LNHDA, CDR2 SQIVND (reference sequence). Trimming stripped 5 bases from V and 0 bases from J, with 10 bases between.

The CDR3 protein is CASSLGGLGNEKLFF. The CDR3 DNA is TGTGCCAGCAGCTTGGGGGGGCTTGGTAATGAAAAACTGTTTTTT. This chain uses TRBV5-8 with TRBJ1-4; TRBD1 might be the D (6 bases). Between the trimmed V and J ends, which lost 0 bases and 4 bases, there was a span of 10 bases. This CDR3 is 15 amino acids long. Germline loops: CDR1 SGHTS, CDR2 YDEGEE. The variable domain in full, with the rest retrieved from reference TRBV5-8 and TRBJ1-4, is EAGVTQSPTHLIKTRGQQATLRCSPISGHTSVYWYQQALGLGLQFLLWYDEGEERNRGNFPPRFSGRQFPNYSSELNVNALELEDSALYLCASSLGGLGNEKLFFGSGTQLSVL.

The rearrangement links TRBV10-3 to TRBJ2-2; 10 bases are shared with TRBD1. Germline CDR1 is ENHRY and CDR2 is SYGVKD. Trimming at V came to 6 bases and at J to 7 bases, leaving 8 bases not matched to a gene. The CDR3 has 15 residues. CDR3 loop: CAISPRQGADGELFF. The CDR3 DNA follows: TGTGCCATCAGCCCGCGACAGGGGGCCGACGGGGAGCTGTTTTTT.